Below, 23 T cell receptor beta chains from the same sample are listed, as sequenced in a study of T cells in Graves' hyperthyroidism and ophthalmopathy. Researchers took RNA transcripts and amplified the TCR beta CDR3 regions from them. First-round RT-PCR with HTBI primers amplified the TCR CDR3 region. TCRdb fed the multiplex PCR reads into MiXCR, producing one record per CDR3 protein. The table has some 270,000 distinct CDR3 sequences, over 20% seen once. Sequenced input: blood. The origin of the receptors is a woman in her 40s with Graves' ophthalmopathy.

With respect to this clonotype: The final CDR3 position lacks the conserved phenylalanine or tryptophan, pointing to a likely read error. The chain carries TRBV7-9 and TRBJ2-7, with D possibly TRBD1 on 5 matching bases. The CDR3 has 15 amino acids. CDR1 and CDR2 (germline): SEHNR, FQNEAQ (reference sequence). The V end was cut by 5 bases, the J end by 4 bases, with 18 bases between. The CDR3 coding sequence is TGTGCCAGCAGCGCGGCATTGGGGCCGCCTTACGAGCAGTACCTC. Protein sequence: CASSAALGPPYEQYL.

The genes are TRBV20-1 and TRBJ2-2; D not certain. Germline lookup yields CDR1 DFQATT and CDR2 SNEGSKA (reference sequence). This CDR3 region has 13 residues. Trimming shortened V by 6 bases and J by 6 bases, and 14 bases separated the two germline ends. CDR3 protein: CSARPGVAGELFF. DNA of the CDR3: TGCAGTGCCCGGCCAGGCGTTGCCGGGGAGCTGTTTTTT.

The sample holds many counts of this clonotype. The rearrangement joins TRBV27 to TRBJ2-5, with TRBD2 matching over 14 bases. CDR1 and CDR2 (germline): MNHEY, SMNVEV (reference sequence). V shed 5 bases, J shed 4 bases, and the junction held 12 bases outside the gene matches. The CDR3 loop spans 18 amino acids. Here the CDR3 reads CASSPQTTSGRAGETQYF. CDR3 bases: TGTGCCAGCAGTCCACAGACGACTAGCGGGAGGGCCGGAGAGACCCAGTACTTC.

This clonotype was seen repeatedly, ten times or more. The chain uses TRBV29-1 and TRBJ1-6; possible D gene TRBD1, 6 bases. The CDR3 spans 15 residues. Germline V lookup: CDR1 SQVTM, CDR2 ANQGSEA. The V end was cut by 7 bases, the J end by 7 bases, with 20 bases between. CDR3 DNA: TGCAGCGACCTTACAGGGATTCATCTGAATTCACCCCTCCACTTT. Encoded protein: CSDLTGIHLNSPLHF.

Notes on this clonotype: The CDR3 does not close with the conserved phenylalanine or tryptophan, likely indicating a read error. The CDR3 region has the DNA TGTGTCAGTACCCTGAGGGACTCCTACACCGGGGAGCTGTTTATT. Its translation: CVSTLRDSYTGELFI. The chain recombines TRBV19 with TRBJ2-2; perhaps TRBD2 as D (6 bases). CDR1 and CDR2 (germline): LNHDA, SQIVND (reference sequence). This CDR3 contains 15 residues.

This clonotype has a count of ten or more. The chain carries TRBV2 and TRBJ2-7; D is unclear. The CDR3 runs 12 residues. Trimming took off 8 bases at V and 4 bases at J, with 12 bases between the two ends. Looked up from germline, CDR1 is SNHLY and CDR2 is FYNNEI. CDR3 in amino acids: CASRRAVYEQYF. The CDR3 DNA sequence: TGTGCCAGCCGCCGGGCAGTATACGAGCAGTACTTC.

This clonotype was recorded many times. The CDR3 loop is CASGRDTLSYEQYF. In DNA, the CDR3 is TGTGCCAGCGGCCGGGACACGCTCTCCTACGAGCAGTACTTC. The rearrangement joins TRBV28 to TRBJ2-7, with D perhaps TRBD1 (6 bases). There are 14 residues in the CDR3. V gave up 8 bases and J gave up 0 bases, with 14 bases separating them. The germline CDR1 and CDR2 sequences are MDHEN and SYDVKM.

The table lists this clonotype with many counts. The chain employs TRBV12-3 or TRBV12-4 and TRBJ2-5, with 13 positions matching TRBD2. V lost 4 bases to trimming and J lost 4 bases; unmatched junction nucleotides: 9. The CDR3 length is 17 residues. In DNA, the CDR3 is TGTGCCAGCAGTTCTGGACTAGCGGGAGTGGTTGGAGAGACCCAGTACTTC. It encodes CASSSGLAGVVGETQYF.

The chain couples TRBV7-9 to TRBJ2-7, with TRBD2 matching over 9 bases. The CDR3 runs 14 residues. The trim removed 5 bases at V and 2 bases at J, leaving 4 bases unmatched. Germline values: CDR1 SEHNR, CDR2 FQNEAQ (reference sequence). CDR3 loop: CASSTLAGTYEQYF. The CDR3, as DNA: TGTGCCAGCAGCACCCTAGCGGGAACCTACGAGCAGTACTTC.

This clonotype has a handful of counts. The CDR3 region has the DNA TGTGCCAGCAGCTTAGAGGGGAAGCTAGCGGATCAGTTCTTC. This sequence encodes CASSLEGKLADQFF. The V and J genes are TRBV11-2 and TRBJ2-1; the match to TRBD2 covers 7 bases. The CDR3 is 14 residues long. CDR1 and CDR2 (germline): SGHAT, FQNNGV. J was trimmed by 13 bases and V by 0 bases; bases with no gene match: 9.

This clonotype was observed at least ten times. CDR3 DNA: TGTGCCAGCAGTTACTCTCAGGATTATAGCACTGAAGCTTTCTTT. Its protein product is CASSYSQDYSTEAFF. The chain recombines TRBV6-2 or TRBV6-3 with TRBJ1-1, with unresolved D. Trimming pared 0 bases from V and 4 bases from J, leaving 12 bases between. Germline CDR1 is MNHEY and CDR2 is SVGEGT. This CDR3 contains 15 residues.

This clonotype was observed a few times. The chain uses TRBV11-3 and TRBJ2-7; 16 positions agree with TRBD2. The CDR3 consists of 20 residues. Germline V CDR1 and CDR2: SGHNT, YENEEA. Trimming cost V 1 base and J 0 bases; bases outside gene matches: 9. The CDR3 loop is CASSLVGLAGGPSGSYEQYF. CDR3 nucleotide sequence: TGTGCCAGCAGCTTAGTGGGACTAGCGGGAGGGCCTTCGGGCTCCTACGAGCAGTACTTC.

This clonotype was counted a single time. The V and J genes are TRBV19 and TRBJ1-2; D is possibly TRBD1 (5 bases). The CDR3 runs to 16 residues. Germline V CDR1 and CDR2: LNHDA, SQIVND (reference sequence). Trimming removed 5 bases at V and 4 bases at J, with 20 bases between. The CDR3 sequence is CASSAPGTGTGYGYTF. CDR3 DNA: TGTGCCAGTAGTGCCCCCGGGACTGGGACCGGCTATGGCTACACCTTC.

The V and J genes are TRBV6-1 and TRBJ1-1; D gene uncertain. Germline V gene sequence: CDR1 MNHNS, CDR2 SASEGT. This CDR3 is 11 amino acids long. Trimming removed 10 bases at V and 2 bases at J, with 8 bases between. CDR3 loop: CATIGNTEAFF. DNA of the CDR3: TGTGCCACCATTGGAAACACTGAAGCTTTCTTT.

This clonotype was counted between two and nine times. This sequence joins TRBV12-3 or TRBV12-4 and TRBJ1-2; D might be TRBD1 (5 bases). The CDR3 runs to 13 residues. V lost 2 bases and J lost 7, with 11 bases in between. CDR3 sequence reads: CASSLSPTAGYTF. CDR3 sequence (DNA): TGTGCCAGCAGTTTATCCCCGACAGCTGGCTACACCTTC.

This clonotype was counted at least ten times. This may be a read error, as it is one base from a much larger clone. The V and J genes are TRBV27 and TRBJ2-7; perhaps TRBD2 as D (7 bases). The V gene's germline CDR1 is MNHEY and CDR2 SMNVEV (reference sequence). CDR3 length: 14 amino acids. Trimming removed 2 bases from V and 8 bases from J, with 16 bases in between. The CDR3 loop reads CASSLVKGGYKQYF. CDR3 nucleotides: TGTGCCAGCAGTTTAGTCAAGGGGGGGTACAAGCAGTACTTC.

There are a few counts of this clonotype. This sequence joins TRBV29-1 and TRBJ2-2; D ambiguous. Per germline, CDR1 SQVTM and CDR2 ANQGSEA. The V gene lost 4 bases and the J gene lost 4 bases, with 7 bases spanning the gap. CDR3 length: 12 amino acids. The CDR3 loop is CSVGLGTGELFF. The CDR3, as DNA: TGCAGCGTTGGTTTGGGCACCGGGGAGCTGTTTTTT.

There are many counts of this clonotype. This chain joins TRBV29-1 and TRBJ1-1; D might be TRBD1 (5 bases). CDR3 length: 13 amino acids. Germline V gives CDR1 SQVTM, CDR2 ANQGSEA. V was clipped by 3 bases and J by 4 bases, with 12 bases between them. CDR3 sequence: CSVDLWGSTEAFF. The DNA of the CDR3 is TGCAGCGTTGACCTGTGGGGGAGCACTGAAGCTTTCTTT.

Many counts were recorded for this clonotype. The V gene is TRBV5-1, the J gene TRBJ1-6; TRBD1 is a possible D gene (5 bases). Germline-derived CDR1 and CDR2 are SGHRS and YFSETQ. With 5 bases removed from V and 7 bases from J, the gap between germline ends came to 16 bases. This CDR3 comprises 15 residues. The CDR3 bases are TGCGCCAGCAGACAGCGGACGGGGGAGAATTCACCCCTCCACTTT. This codes for CASRQRTGENSPLHF.

This clonotype showed up many times. The V gene is TRBV6-1, the J gene TRBJ1-1; D is perhaps TRBD1 (5 bases). V shed 2 bases and J shed 5 bases, with 15 bases lying between them. Germline values: CDR1 MNHNS, CDR2 SASEGT. This CDR3 is built from 15 residues. The CDR3 coding sequence is TGTGCCAGCAGTGAAACAGGAGGTTGGGGGACTGAAGCTTTCTTT. As protein: CASSETGGWGTEAFF.

This chain joins TRBV30 and TRBJ1-1; tentative D call: TRBD1 (6 bases). The germline CDR1 and CDR2 sequences are GTSNPN and SVGIG (reference sequence). Between the trimmed V and J ends, which lost 4 bases and 5 bases, there was a span of 11 bases. CDR3 length: 12 amino acids. The CDR3 nucleotides read TGTGCCTGGACAGGGGAGCGGACTGAAGCTTTCTTT. Translating gives CAWTGERTEAFF.

This clonotype has ten or more counts. The chain joins TRBV27 to TRBJ2-5; no clear D gene. Germline CDR1 and CDR2: MNHEY and SMNVEV (reference sequence). The CDR3 has 13 residues. Trimming stripped 3 bases from V and 5 bases from J, with 10 bases between. The CDR3 DNA is TGTGCCAGCAGTTTGTATGGGCAGGAGACCCAGTACTTC. This gives the protein CASSLYGQETQYF.

A remark on this clonotype: At one of its ends the junction is not consistent with the germline gene, which may arise from a read error. The chain employs TRBV27 and TRBJ2-5, with D possibly matching TRBD2 (6 bases). Germline V gene data show CDR1 as MNHEY and CDR2 as SMNVEV (reference sequence). The CDR3 is made up of 14 amino acids. The CDR3 sequence is CASRPGVGGETQYF. The CDR3 coding sequence is TGTGCCAGCAGACCCGGTGTGGGGGGAGAGACACAGTACTTC.